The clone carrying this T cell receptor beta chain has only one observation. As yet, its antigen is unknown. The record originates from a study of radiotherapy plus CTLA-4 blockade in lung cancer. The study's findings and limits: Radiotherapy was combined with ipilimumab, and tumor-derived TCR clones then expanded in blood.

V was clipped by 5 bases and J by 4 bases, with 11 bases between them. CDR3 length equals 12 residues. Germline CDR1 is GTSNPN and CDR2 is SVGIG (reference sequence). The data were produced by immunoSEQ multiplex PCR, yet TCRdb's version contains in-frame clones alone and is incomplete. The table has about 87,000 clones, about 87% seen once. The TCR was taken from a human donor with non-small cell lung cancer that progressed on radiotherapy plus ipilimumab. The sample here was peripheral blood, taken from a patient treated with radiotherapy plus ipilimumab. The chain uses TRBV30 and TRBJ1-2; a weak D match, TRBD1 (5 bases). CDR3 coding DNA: TGTGCCTGGGGCTCGGGGGGCTATGGCTACACCTTC. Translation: CAWGSGGYGYTF.